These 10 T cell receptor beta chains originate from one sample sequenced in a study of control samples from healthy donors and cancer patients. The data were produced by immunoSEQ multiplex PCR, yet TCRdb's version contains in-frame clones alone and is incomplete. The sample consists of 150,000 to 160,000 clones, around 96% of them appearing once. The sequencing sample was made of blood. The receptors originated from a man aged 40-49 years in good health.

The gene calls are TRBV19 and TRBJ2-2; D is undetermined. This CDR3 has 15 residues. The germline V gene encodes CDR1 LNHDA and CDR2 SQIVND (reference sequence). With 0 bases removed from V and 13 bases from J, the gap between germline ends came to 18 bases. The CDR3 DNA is TGTGCCAGTAGTATAGATCGGTGGTACAGAGAAAGGCTGTTTTTT. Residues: CASSIDRWYRERLFF.

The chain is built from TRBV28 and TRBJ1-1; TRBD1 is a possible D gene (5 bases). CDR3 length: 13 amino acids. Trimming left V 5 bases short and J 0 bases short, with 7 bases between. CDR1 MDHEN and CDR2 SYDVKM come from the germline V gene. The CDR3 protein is CASSAGLNTEAFF. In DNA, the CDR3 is TGTGCCAGCAGTGCAGGGCTGAACACTGAAGCTTTCTTT.

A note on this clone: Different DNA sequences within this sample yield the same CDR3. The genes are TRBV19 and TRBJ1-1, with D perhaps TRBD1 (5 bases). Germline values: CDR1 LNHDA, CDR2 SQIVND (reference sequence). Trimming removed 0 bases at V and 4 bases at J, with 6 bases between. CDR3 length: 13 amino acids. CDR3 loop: CASSIDRGTEAFF. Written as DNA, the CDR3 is TGTGCCAGTAGTATAGATAGGGGCACTGAAGCTTTCTTT.

CDR3: CASRTKGQGGTEAFF. The CDR3 DNA is TGTGCCAGCAGGACAAAAGGACAGGGAGGAACTGAAGCTTTCTTT. The J gene is TRBJ1-1, the V gene TRBV7-2, with TRBD1 identical over 8 bases. Trimming removed 6 bases from V and 5 bases from J; junction bases left unmatched: 11. Germline CDR1 and CDR2: SGHTA and FQGNSA. The CDR3 is 15 residues long. The whole variable domain, remainder taken from reference TRBV7-2 and TRBJ1-1, is GAGVSQSPSNKVTEKGKDVELRCDPISGHTALYWYRQSLGQGLEFLIYFQGNSAPDKSGLPSDRFSAERTGGSVSTLTIQRTQQEDSAVYLCASRTKGQGGTEAFFGQGTRLTVV.

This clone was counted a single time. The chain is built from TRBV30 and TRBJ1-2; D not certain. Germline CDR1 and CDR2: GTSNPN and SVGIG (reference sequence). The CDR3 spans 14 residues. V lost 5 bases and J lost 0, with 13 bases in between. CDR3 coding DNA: TGTGCCTGGGCGATTCAGCCCCCTAACTATGGCTACACCTTC. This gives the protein CAWAIQPPNYGYTF. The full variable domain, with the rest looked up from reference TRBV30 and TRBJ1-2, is SQTIHQWPATLVQPVGSPLSLECTVEGTSNPNLYWYRQAAGRGLQLLFYSVGIGQISSEVPQNLSASRPQDRQFILSSKKLLLSDSGFYLCAWAIQPPNYGYTFGSGTRLTVV.

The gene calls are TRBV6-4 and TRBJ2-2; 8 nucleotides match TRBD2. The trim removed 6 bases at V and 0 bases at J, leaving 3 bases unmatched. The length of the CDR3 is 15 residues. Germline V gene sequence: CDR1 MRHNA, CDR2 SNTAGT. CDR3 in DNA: TGTGCCAGCAGCCCAGCGGGGGCGAACACCGGGGAGCTGTTTTTT. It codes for CASSPAGANTGELFF.

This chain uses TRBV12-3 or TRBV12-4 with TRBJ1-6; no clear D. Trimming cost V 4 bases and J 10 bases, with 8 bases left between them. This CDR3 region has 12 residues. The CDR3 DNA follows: TGTGCCAGCAGTTCGCGACCCTCACCCCTCCACTTT. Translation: CASSSRPSPLHF.

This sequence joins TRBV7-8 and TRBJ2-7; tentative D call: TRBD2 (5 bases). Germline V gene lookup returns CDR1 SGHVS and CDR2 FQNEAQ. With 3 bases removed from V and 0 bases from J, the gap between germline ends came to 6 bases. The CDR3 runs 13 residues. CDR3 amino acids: CASSFGISYEQYF. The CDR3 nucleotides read TGTGCCAGCAGCTTCGGGATCTCCTACGAGCAGTACTTC.

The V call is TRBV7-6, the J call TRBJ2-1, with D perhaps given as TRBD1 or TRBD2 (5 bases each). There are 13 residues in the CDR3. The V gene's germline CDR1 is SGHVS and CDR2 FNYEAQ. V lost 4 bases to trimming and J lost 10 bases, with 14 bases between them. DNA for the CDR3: TGTGCCAGCAGCTCCAGACGGGACCTAGAGCAGTTCTTC. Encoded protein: CASSSRRDLEQFF.

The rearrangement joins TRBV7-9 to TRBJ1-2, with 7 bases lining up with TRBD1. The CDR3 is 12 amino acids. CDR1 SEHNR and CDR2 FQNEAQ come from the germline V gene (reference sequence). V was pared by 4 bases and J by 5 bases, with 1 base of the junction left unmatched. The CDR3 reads CASSSQGYGYTF. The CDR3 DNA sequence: TGTGCCAGCAGCTCACAGGGGTATGGCTACACCTTC.